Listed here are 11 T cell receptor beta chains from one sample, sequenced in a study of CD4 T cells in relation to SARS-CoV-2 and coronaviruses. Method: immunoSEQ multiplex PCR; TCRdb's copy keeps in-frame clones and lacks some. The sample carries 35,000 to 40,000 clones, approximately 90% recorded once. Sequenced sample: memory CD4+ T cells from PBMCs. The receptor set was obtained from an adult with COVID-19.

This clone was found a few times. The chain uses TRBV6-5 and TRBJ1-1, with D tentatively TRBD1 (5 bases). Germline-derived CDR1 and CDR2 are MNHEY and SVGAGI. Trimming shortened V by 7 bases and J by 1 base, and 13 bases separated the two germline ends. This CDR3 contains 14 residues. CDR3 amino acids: CASKGGGSNTEAFF. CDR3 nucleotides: TGTGCCAGCAAGGGTGGGGGGTCGAACACTGAAGCTTTCTTT.

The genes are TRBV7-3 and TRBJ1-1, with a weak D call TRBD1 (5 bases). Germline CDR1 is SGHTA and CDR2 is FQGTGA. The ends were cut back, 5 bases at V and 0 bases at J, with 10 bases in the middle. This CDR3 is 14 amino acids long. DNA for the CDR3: TGTGCCAGCAGCCTGACAGCCATGAACACTGAAGCTTTCTTT. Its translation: CASSLTAMNTEAFF.

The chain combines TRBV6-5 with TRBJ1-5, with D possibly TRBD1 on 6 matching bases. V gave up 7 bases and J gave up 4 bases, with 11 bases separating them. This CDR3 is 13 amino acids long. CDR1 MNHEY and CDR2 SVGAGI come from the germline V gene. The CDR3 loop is CASTDRLNQPQHF. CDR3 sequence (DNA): TGTGCCAGCACCGACAGGCTAAATCAGCCCCAGCATTTT.

The CDR3: CASSPRDRASDTQYF. In DNA form, the CDR3 reads TGTGCCAGCAGCCCCCGGGACAGGGCATCAGATACGCAGTATTTT. This chain connects TRBV6-5 to TRBJ2-3, with TRBD1 matching over 9 bases. Losses at the gene ends were 6 bases for V and 4 bases for J; bases not matched to a gene: 8. The germline gives CDR1 MNHEY, CDR2 SVGAGI. The CDR3 sequence is 15 residues long.

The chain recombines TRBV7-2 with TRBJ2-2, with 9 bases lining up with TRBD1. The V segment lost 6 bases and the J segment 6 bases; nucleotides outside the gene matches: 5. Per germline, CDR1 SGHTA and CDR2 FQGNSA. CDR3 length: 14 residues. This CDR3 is CASRLGQGPGELFF. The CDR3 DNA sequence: TGTGCCAGCAGACTGGGACAGGGACCCGGGGAGCTGTTTTTT.

The CDR3 spells CASSDRDRGRGQPQHF. The CDR3 coding sequence is TGTGCCAGCAGTGATCGGGACAGGGGGCGCGGTCAGCCCCAGCATTTT. This rearrangement joins TRBV6-1 to TRBJ1-5, with 12 nucleotides matching TRBD1. The J segment lost 6 bases and the V segment lost 3 bases, leaving 6 bases of the junction unmatched. The CDR3 length is 16 residues. Per germline, CDR1 MNHNS and CDR2 SASEGT.

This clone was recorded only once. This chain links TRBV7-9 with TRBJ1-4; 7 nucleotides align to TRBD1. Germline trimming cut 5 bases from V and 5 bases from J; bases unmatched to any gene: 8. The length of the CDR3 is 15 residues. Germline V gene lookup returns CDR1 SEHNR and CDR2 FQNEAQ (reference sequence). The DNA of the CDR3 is TGTGCCAGCAGCCTACCCGGGACAGAAAATGAAAAACTGTTTTTT. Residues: CASSLPGTENEKLFF.

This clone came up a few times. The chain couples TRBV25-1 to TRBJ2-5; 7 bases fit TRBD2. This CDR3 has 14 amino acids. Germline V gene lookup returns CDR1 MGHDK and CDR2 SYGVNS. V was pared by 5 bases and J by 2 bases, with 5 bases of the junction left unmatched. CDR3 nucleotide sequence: TGTGCCAGCAGTAACGGGGGGATACAAGAGACCCAGTACTTC. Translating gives CASSNGGIQETQYF.

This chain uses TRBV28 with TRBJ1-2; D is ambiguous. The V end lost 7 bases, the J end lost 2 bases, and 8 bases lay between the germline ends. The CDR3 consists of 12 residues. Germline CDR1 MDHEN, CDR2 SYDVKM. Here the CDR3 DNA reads TGTGCCAGCAAAGACGGAAACTATGGCTACACCTTC. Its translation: CASKDGNYGYTF.

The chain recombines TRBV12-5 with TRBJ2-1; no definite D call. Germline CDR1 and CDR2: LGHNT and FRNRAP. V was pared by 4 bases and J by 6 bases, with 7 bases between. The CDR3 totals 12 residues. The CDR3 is CASGSQFNEQFF. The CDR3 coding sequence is TGTGCTAGTGGTTCTCAGTTCAATGAGCAGTTCTTC.

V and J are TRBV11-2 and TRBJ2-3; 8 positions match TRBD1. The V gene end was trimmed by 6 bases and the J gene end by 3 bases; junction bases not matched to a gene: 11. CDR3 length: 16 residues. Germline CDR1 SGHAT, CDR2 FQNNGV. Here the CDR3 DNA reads TGTGCCAGCAGGCGCCCAGGGGGCAGATTAACAGATACGCAGTATTTT. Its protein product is CASRRPGGRLTDTQYF.